The 15 T cell receptor beta chains listed next were all sequenced from one sample in a study of cytomegalovirus exposure and HLA in healthy donors. PCR amplification relied on 60 Vbeta primers (plus 13 Jbeta primers). Sequenced by immunoSEQ multiplex PCR; TCRdb stores in-frame clones only, minus some. The data show roughly 77,000 clones, over 9% seen once. The sample comprised PBMCs. The receptors stem from a man aged 55 to 69 in good health and CMV-seropositive.

The V gene is TRBV18, the J gene TRBJ2-6; 7 nucleotides align to TRBD1. V was pared by 3 bases and J by 0 bases, with 11 bases of the junction left unmatched. The CDR3 has 19 residues. The V gene's germline CDR1 is KGHSH and CDR2 LQKENI. CDR3 nucleotides: TGTGCCAGCTCACCGATCTTGACAGGGACGAGCTCTGGGGCCAACGTCCTGACTTTC. Protein: CASSPILTGTSSGANVLTF.

The chain has TRBV9 and TRBJ2-3; D gene uncertain. Trimming pared 1 base from V and 0 bases from J, leaving 9 bases between. The V gene's germline CDR1 is SGDLS and CDR2 YYNGEE. CDR3 length: 15 residues. The CDR3 loop is CASSVLPLSTDTQYF. As DNA, the CDR3 is TGTGCCAGCAGCGTACTACCTTTAAGCACAGATACGCAGTATTTT.

DNA of the CDR3: TGCGCCAGCAGCTTACGACTAGCGGGGTACGAGCAGTACTTC. Translating gives CASSLRLAGYEQYF. This rearrangement joins TRBV5-1 to TRBJ2-5, with TRBD2 matching 11 bases. The J call is uncertain, as TRBJ2-7 better fits the DNA end. The length of the CDR3 is 14 residues. Per the germline V gene, CDR1 is SGHRS and CDR2 is YFSETQ.

This chain connects TRBV9 to TRBJ2-3, with D unresolved. The CDR3 runs 13 residues. CDR1 and CDR2 (germline): SGDLS, YYNGEE. Trimming took 2 bases from V and 6 from J, leaving 10 bases between them. The CDR3 spells CASSVNSEDTQYF. CDR3 in DNA: TGTGCCAGCAGCGTCAACAGTGAGGATACGCAGTATTTT.

J is TRBJ1-4 and V is TRBV6-6; D remains unclear. This CDR3 comprises 12 residues. V lost 6 bases and J lost 13, with 15 bases in between. Germline lookup yields CDR1 MNHNY and CDR2 SVGAGI (reference sequence). The CDR3 loop is CASSQAPVRLFF. CDR3 nucleotide sequence: TGTGCCAGCAGCCAGGCTCCAGTTCGACTGTTTTTT.

The chain employs TRBV7-3 and TRBJ2-1; 9 nucleotides line up with TRBD2. In germline, CDR1 is SGHTA, CDR2 FQGTGA. J lost 14 bases, V lost 5 bases, and 10 bases had no gene match. The CDR3 has 13 amino acids. The CDR3 region is CASSPTSGGEEFF. CDR3 nucleotide sequence: TGTGCCAGCAGCCCGACTAGCGGTGGGGAGGAGTTCTTC.

The sample holds a few counts of this clone. The chain links TRBV7-2 to TRBJ1-1; a possible D gene is TRBD1 (5 bases). From germline, CDR1 is SGHTA and CDR2 FQGNSA. The ends were cut back, 3 bases at V and 2 bases at J, with 7 bases in the middle. The CDR3 runs 13 residues. The CDR3: CASSFGANTEAFF. In DNA form, the CDR3 reads TGTGCCAGCAGCTTTGGGGCAAACACTGAAGCTTTCTTT.

This clone was counted between two and nine times. This rearrangement joins TRBV14 to TRBJ2-7, with D hard to call. The germline V and J ends were trimmed by 0 bases and 1 base, with 7 bases remaining between them. The CDR3 is made up of 14 amino acids. Germline CDR1 is SGHDN and CDR2 is FVKESK. CDR3: CASSQDVGSYEQYF. In nucleotides, the CDR3 is TGTGCCAGCAGCCAAGATGTCGGGTCCTACGAGCAGTACTTC.

This clone was recorded a few times. The chain carries TRBV7-3 and TRBJ1-1; no clear D. With 5 bases removed from V and 2 bases from J, the gap between germline ends came to 12 bases. This CDR3 contains 14 residues. Germline V lookup: CDR1 SGHTA, CDR2 FQGTGA. The CDR3 DNA reads TGTGCCAGCAGCCGAGATGGGCAAAACACTGAAGCTTTCTTT. The encoded protein is CASSRDGQNTEAFF.

This clone was seen a few times. The chain has TRBV18 and TRBJ2-5; a possible D gene is TRBD1 (6 bases). Germline CDR1 KGHSH, CDR2 LQKENI. With 2 bases removed from V and 4 bases from J, the gap between germline ends came to 11 bases. The CDR3 extends over 14 amino acids. CDR3 sequence reads: CASSPSQGGETQYF. Written as DNA, the CDR3 is TGTGCCAGCTCACCATCACAGGGCGGAGAGACCCAGTACTTC.

This sequence joins TRBV6-5 and TRBJ2-1; TRBD2 matches at 14 bases. The CDR3 contains 15 residues. The V gene end was trimmed by 5 bases and the J gene end by 5 bases; junction bases not matched to a gene: 2. The germline gives CDR1 MNHEY, CDR2 SVGAGI. In nucleotides, the CDR3 is TGTGCCAGCAGTCGACTAGCGGGAGGGCACAATGAGCAGTTCTTC. This codes for CASSRLAGGHNEQFF.

This clone was recorded a few times. In nucleotides, the CDR3 is TGCGCCAGCAGCCTAGAGGCGGACTATGGCTACACCTTC. Translated: CASSLEADYGYTF. The J gene is TRBJ1-2, the V gene TRBV4-1; D is unclear. Trimming removed 4 bases from V and 3 bases from J, with 9 bases in between. The CDR3 is made up of 13 amino acids. Germline CDR1 is MGHRA and CDR2 is YSYEKL.

This clone has just a few counts. This chain connects TRBV5-3 to TRBJ2-1, with TRBD2 matching 10 bases. TRBV5-3 belongs to the ORF category, with a function that is uncertain. J gave up 4 bases and V 2 bases, and 9 bases lay outside the gene matches. The CDR3 contains 17 residues. CDR3 nucleotides: TGTGCCAGAAGCTTACGAGCGGGAGGGCCGCGTTACAATGAGCAGTTCTTC. The encoded protein is CARSLRAGGPRYNEQFF.

This clone has only a few counts. This rearrangement joins TRBV19 to TRBJ1-2; 8 nucleotides line up with TRBD1. Germline V gene data show CDR1 as LNHDA and CDR2 as SQIVND (reference sequence). V shed 3 bases, J shed 10 bases, and the junction held 13 bases outside the gene matches. The CDR3 runs 15 residues. The CDR3 here is CASSMGSTGQDAYTF. DNA for the CDR3: TGTGCCAGTAGTATGGGCTCGACGGGACAGGACGCCTACACCTTC.

V usage is TRBV6-1 and J usage is TRBJ2-5; 9 bases align to TRBD1. V was pared by 6 bases and J by 1 base, with 0 bases of the junction left unmatched. CDR3 length equals 13 residues. Germline CDR1 MNHNS, CDR2 SASEGT. CDR3 sequence (DNA): TGTGCCAGCAGGACAGGGGGCCAAGAGACCCAGTACTTC. As protein: CASRTGGQETQYF.